This TCR beta chain comes out of a study of human T cells and chemical hapten exposure. Noted time point: patch test 3, about 24 weeks after DPC sensitization. Treatment indicated: therapeutic diphenylcyclopropenone sensitization with weekly scalp DPC. Germline values: CDR1 SGHRS, CDR2 YFSETQ. Trimming left V 3 bases short and J 6 bases short, with 9 bases between. The length of the CDR3 is 13 residues. This clonotype was counted a few times. TCRdb reprocessed the RACE reads via MiXCR and lists one record per CDR3 protein. Among approximately 50,000 distinct CDR3 sequences listed, over 9.5% were seen once.

The input for sequencing was whole blood, taken in connection with sensitization to the hapten diphenylcyclopropenone (DPC). The source of this sequence is a woman between 40 and 55 years old with alopecia areata. Some clones in this sample may be carry-over from other donors' samples. The chain joins TRBV5-1 to TRBJ2-2; D remains ambiguous. CDR3 residues: CASSSSSPGELFF. The CDR3 DNA is TGCGCCAGCAGCTCCTCATCTCCCGGGGAGCTGTTTTTT.